The following is a T cell receptor (beta chain) sequence with its context. This sample is part of a study of blood T cell repertoires in COVID-19. TCRdb's copy holds only in-frame clones and misses some; the assay was immunoSEQ multiplex PCR. The sample lists under 300,000 clones, about 90% occurring once. Trimming took 9 bases from V and 10 from J; bases not matched to a gene: 11. Per germline, CDR1 LNHDA and CDR2 SQIVND (reference sequence). This CDR3 is built from 14 residues. Specimen: PBMCs or T cells enriched from blood (not recorded which). The sequence derives from a woman aged 40 to 50 who had been exposed to COVID-19. The chain employs TRBV19 and TRBJ1-6; 8 positions agree with TRBD1. CDR3 loop: CASRGQGIRSPLHF. CDR3 coding DNA: TGTGCCAGCAGAGGACAGGGCATAAGATCACCCCTCCACTTT.